The T cell receptor (beta chain) under discussion was sequenced for a study of blood T cell repertoires in COVID-19. This CDR3 is built from 16 residues. From germline, CDR1 is GTSNPN and CDR2 SVGIG (reference sequence). V shed 3 bases and J shed 0 bases, with 12 bases lying between them. Assay: immunoSEQ multiplex PCR; the TCRdb copy retains only in-frame clones and omits some. In the table there are tens of thousands of clones, approximately 89% of which are singletons. The rearrangement uses TRBV30 and TRBJ2-6; TRBD2 is a possible D gene (5 bases). The receptor was derived from a woman of 80 years or more with acute or convalescent COVID-19. Sample: peripheral blood. CDR3 DNA sequence: TGTGCCTGGAGGAGGGTCCGAGTCTCTGGGGCCAACGTCCTGACTTTC. Its translation is CAWRRVRVSGANVLTF. Together with reference TRBV30 and TRBJ2-6, the CDR3 gives the full variable domain: SQTIHQWPATLVQPVGSPLSLECTVEGTSNPNLYWYRQAAGRGLQLLFYSVGIGQISSEVPQNLSASRPQDRQFILSSKKLLLSDSGFYLCAWRRVRVSGANVLTFGAGSRLTVL.